This paragraph covers one T cell receptor beta chain sequence. Its antigen remains unknown. The assay was immunoSEQ multiplex PCR, and TCRdb's table has in-frame clones only and misses some. The sample yields about 680,000 clones, 60% to 75% seen once. This record comes from a study of shared clonotypes between healthy human individuals. Study-level results: Clonotypes not shared had lower generation probabilities than those common to all four donors.

Trimming left V 1 base short and J 4 bases short, with 11 bases between. The CDR3 is 15 residues long. Germline CDR1 is SGHAT and CDR2 is FQNNGV. This chain joins TRBV11-2 and TRBJ2-1; D possibly corresponds to TRBD2 (6 bases). This TCR came from a woman between 25 and 40 years old in good health. Sequenced material: memory CD4+ T cells sorted from blood. Subset noted: CD45RA-negative fraction. The CDR3 protein is CASSLVGRFYNEQFF. As DNA, the CDR3 is TGTGCCAGCAGCTTAGTTGGGAGGTTTTACAATGAGCAGTTCTTC. Based on the CDR3 plus reference TRBV11-2 and TRBJ2-1, the full variable domain is EAGVAQSPRYKIIEKRQSVAFWCNPISGHATLYWYQQILGQGPKLLIQFQNNGVVDDSQLPKDRFSAERLKGVDSTLKIQPAKLEDSAVYLCASSLVGRFYNEQFFGPGTRLTVL.